The rows below give T cell receptor beta chains drawn from one sample of a study of blood T cell repertoires in COVID-19. Profiled with immunoSEQ multiplex PCR; TCRdb holds only in-frame clones, not every one. Of roughly 200,000 clones listed, 70% to 90% are singletons. Sequencing was carried out using peripheral blood. The receptors originated from a man in his 60s with acute or convalescent COVID-19. Both conserved end residues are part of each CDR3. The D gene is left open where the match is weak. Clone size appears in some rows only: once, few, many, or a class for an expanded clone.

j_call clone_size v_call d_call cdr3_aa cdr3_nt
TRBJ2-7 . TRBV9 TRBD2 CASSVEDGRERYEQYF TGTGCCAGCAGCGTAGAGGACGGGCGGGAGAGGTACGAGCAGTACTTC
TRBJ2-3 once TRBV3-1/TRBV3-2 . CASSRASRTDTQYF TGTGCCAGCAGCCGGGCCTCACGCACAGATACGCAGTATTTT
TRBJ2-7 . TRBV3-1/TRBV3-2 . CASSQAYEQYF TGTGCCAGCAGCCAAGCATACGAGCAGTACTTC
TRBJ2-5 few TRBV3-1/TRBV3-2 TRBD1 CASSQETWAGGWQTQYF TGTGCCAGCAGCCAAGAAACATGGGCAGGGGGCTGGCAGACCCAGTACTTC
TRBJ2-7 . TRBV2 TRBD2 CASSEGWLAGLYEQYF TGTGCCAGCAGTGAAGGATGGCTAGCGGGACTCTACGAGCAGTACTTC
TRBJ1-5 . TRBV28 TRBD1 CASTLTGDLDKRPQHF TGTGCCAGCACCTTGACAGGGGACCTAGACAAACGGCCCCAGCATTTT
TRBJ2-2 . TRBV27 . CASSLGGRNTGELFF TGTGCCAGCAGTTTAGGAGGGCGCAACACCGGGGAGCTGTTTTTT
TRBJ2-5 once TRBV12-5 TRBD1 CASGLGRDRPYQETQYF TGTGCTAGTGGTTTGGGCCGGGACAGACCGTACCAAGAGACCCAGTACTTC
TRBJ2-1 . TRBV19 TRBD2 CASTTTIGTSPFF TGTGCCAGTACCACTACCATCGGGACTAGCCCGTTCTTC
TRBJ1-1 . TRBV3-1/TRBV3-2 . CASSQEPGMNTEAFF TGTGCCAGCAGCCAAGAACCAGGGATGAACACTGAAGCTTTCTTT
TRBJ1-1 once TRBV28 TRBD1 CASSSPGGRGIENTEAFF TGTGCCAGCAGTTCCCCAGGGGGGCGGGGAATCGAGAACACTGAAGCTTTCTTT
TRBJ1-2 . TRBV3-1/TRBV3-2 . CASSQAYEGYTF TGTGCCAGCAGCCAAGCCTATGAGGGCTACACCTTC
TRBJ2-5 . TRBV6-2/TRBV6-3 . CASSYEGQETQYF TGTGCCAGCAGTTACGAGGGACAAGAGACCCAGTACTTC
TRBJ2-1 . TRBV9 . CASSVGLTRGGNEQFF TGTGCCAGCAGCGTAGGACTTACAAGGGGTGGGAATGAGCAGTTCTTC
TRBJ2-1 . TRBV7-2 . CASSWPRIYDEQFF TGTGCCAGCAGCTGGCCTAGAATTTACGATGAGCAGTTCTTC
TRBJ1-3 . TRBV5-1 TRBD1 CASSSTGGSGNTIYF TGCGCCAGCAGCTCCACAGGGGGCTCTGGAAACACCATATATTTT
TRBJ2-2 . TRBV6-1 TRBD2 CASSAQVKGLADLNTGELFF TGTGCCAGCAGTGCCCAGGTGAAGGGACTAGCGGACCTGAACACCGGGGAGCTGTTTTTT
TRBJ1-2 few TRBV27 . CASSLTQRDYGYTF TGTGCCAGCAGTTTAACGCAGAGGGACTATGGCTACACCTTC
TRBJ1-2 . TRBV2 TRBD1 CASSPDRGDLYGYTF TGTGCCAGCAGTCCCGACAGGGGGGATCTCTATGGCTACACCTTC
TRBJ2-1 . TRBV7-2 . CASSLTMGRDYEQFF TGTGCCAGCAGCCTCACGATGGGGCGGGATTATGAGCAGTTCTTC
TRBJ1-2 . TRBV19 . CASSLAYSSNYGYTF TGTGCCAGTAGTTTAGCGTACAGCTCTAACTATGGCTACACCTTC
TRBJ2-5 . TRBV5-1 . CASSARTAQETQYF TGCGCCAGCAGCGCCCGGACAGCCCAAGAGACCCAGTACTTC
TRBJ2-1 . TRBV9 TRBD2 CASSVLGLAANEQFF TGTGCCAGCAGCGTACTGGGACTAGCTGCAAATGAGCAGTTCTTC
TRBJ2-7 . TRBV4-3 . CASSQDWGQSYEQYF TGCGCCAGCAGCCAAGATTGGGGGCAATCTTACGAGCAGTACTTC
TRBJ2-1 few TRBV5-1 . CASREGSSYNEQFF TGCGCCAGCAGGGAGGGGAGCTCCTACAATGAGCAGTTCTTC
TRBJ2-7 . TRBV6-5 . CASRPAGAPNYEQYF TGTGCCAGCAGACCCGCTGGGGCGCCTAATTACGAGCAGTACTTC
TRBJ2-7 . TRBV28 . CASRPSGGGEQYF TGTGCCAGCAGACCTTCGGGGGGCGGCGAGCAGTACTTC
TRBJ2-7 once TRBV5-4 TRBD2 CASSLYGPSGLSEQYF TGTGCCAGCAGCTTGTATGGGCCTAGCGGTCTTAGCGAGCAGTACTTC
TRBJ2-2 . TRBV5-1 TRBD2 CASSVAPAGEAGELFF TGCGCCAGCAGCGTGGCCCCAGCGGGAGAGGCCGGGGAGCTGTTTTTT
TRBJ1-1 . TRBV5-6 . CASKTVEPNTEAFF TGTGCCAGCAAAACGGTAGAGCCGAACACTGAAGCTTTCTTT
TRBJ1-1 . TRBV18 . CASSPRTVNTEAFF TGTGCCAGCTCACCAAGGACAGTCAACACTGAAGCTTTCTTT
TRBJ2-1 . TRBV27 . CASSRTSMLYNEQFF TGTGCCAGCAGTCGGACTTCTATGCTATACAATGAGCAGTTCTTC
TRBJ2-1 once TRBV27 TRBD2 CASSPFIAGGFYNEQFF TGTGCCAGCAGTCCCTTCATAGCGGGAGGATTCTACAATGAGCAGTTCTTC
TRBJ1-6 . TRBV28 TRBD1 CASSSHTGGGSPLHF TGTGCCAGCAGTTCCCACACAGGGGGCGGTTCACCCCTCCACTTT
TRBJ1-1 . TRBV11-2 . CASSSATGWGGAFF TGTGCCAGCAGCTCCGCGACTGGGTGGGGGGGAGCTTTCTTT
TRBJ1-1 . TRBV27 . CASSFRGWNTEAFF TGTGCCAGCAGTTTTAGGGGCTGGAACACTGAAGCTTTCTTT
TRBJ2-7 . TRBV6-2/TRBV6-3 . CASSRTPWEQYF TGTGCCAGCAGCCGGACACCTTGGGAGCAGTACTTC
TRBJ1-5 . TRBV19 TRBD1 CASSIPGTGIQPQHF TGTGCCAGTAGTATCCCAGGGACAGGGATTCAGCCCCAGCATTTT
TRBJ1-2 . TRBV7-2 . CASSSYQVNYGYTF TGTGCCAGCAGCTCGTACCAGGTGAACTATGGCTACACCTTC
TRBJ2-1 once TRBV5-4 TRBD2 CASSSTSGSYNEQFF TGTGCCAGCAGCTCGACTAGCGGGAGTTACAATGAGCAGTTCTTC
TRBJ2-5 . TRBV9 TRBD1 CASSVVGGGETQYF TGTGCCAGCAGCGTAGTAGGGGGCGGGGAGACCCAGTACTTC
TRBJ2-7 . TRBV28 . CASRTGAYEQYF TGTGCCAGCAGGACCGGGGCCTACGAGCAGTACTTC
TRBJ2-7 . TRBV5-6 TRBD1 CASRKKQGVYEQYF TGTGCCAGCAGGAAGAAACAGGGGGTCTACGAGCAGTACTTC
TRBJ1-2 . TRBV6-5 TRBD1 CASSPLGQGSYGYTF TGTGCCAGCAGTCCCCTAGGACAGGGGTCATATGGCTACACCTTC
TRBJ1-4 . TRBV7-2 . CASSLGLLSNEKLFF TGTGCCAGCAGCTTGGGACTGTTGTCTAATGAAAAACTGTTTTTT
TRBJ2-5 . TRBV5-1 TRBD1 CASSTGTGEETQYF TGCGCCAGCAGCACCGGGACAGGGGAAGAGACCCAGTACTTC
TRBJ1-5 . TRBV19 . CASRLGRLNQPQHF TGTGCCAGTAGATTGGGGCGGTTAAATCAGCCCCAGCATTTT
TRBJ1-2 once TRBV5-4 TRBD1 CASSFDRVGAGYTF TGTGCCAGCAGCTTTGACAGGGTGGGCGCTGGCTACACCTTC
TRBJ2-1 . TRBV6-6 TRBD1 CASIDTGGGNEQFF TGTGCCAGCATCGATACAGGGGGCGGTAATGAGCAGTTCTTC
TRBJ2-7 . TRBV7-8 TRBD1 CASSLAPGQVIEQYF TGTGCCAGCAGCTTAGCTCCGGGACAGGTTATTGAGCAGTACTTC
TRBJ1-4 . TRBV5-1 . CASSNGLNEKLFF TGCGCCAGCAGCAACGGACTGAATGAAAAACTGTTTTTT
TRBJ1-4 . TRBV19 . CASATRESNEKLFF TGTGCCAGCGCGACCCGGGAATCTAATGAAAAACTGTTTTTT
TRBJ1-3 . TRBV7-6 . CASSLGAGSGNTIYF TGTGCCAGCAGCCTAGGGGCGGGCTCTGGAAACACCATATATTTT
TRBJ1-1 . TRBV28 . CASSSPGGYWGNTEAFF TGTGCCAGCAGTTCGCCGGGGGGCTACTGGGGGAACACTGAAGCTTTCTTT
TRBJ1-5 . TRBV28 . CASSGPNQPQHF TGTGCCAGCTCAGGGCCCAATCAGCCCCAGCATTTT
TRBJ2-5 . TRBV18 TRBD2 CASSPKLAGVETQYF TGTGCCAGCTCACCAAAGCTAGCGGGAGTAGAGACCCAGTACTTC
TRBJ2-6 . TRBV5-1 TRBD2 CASTGTSGGVTGANVLTF TGCGCCAGCACCGGGACTAGCGGAGGAGTGACTGGGGCCAACGTCCTGACTTTC